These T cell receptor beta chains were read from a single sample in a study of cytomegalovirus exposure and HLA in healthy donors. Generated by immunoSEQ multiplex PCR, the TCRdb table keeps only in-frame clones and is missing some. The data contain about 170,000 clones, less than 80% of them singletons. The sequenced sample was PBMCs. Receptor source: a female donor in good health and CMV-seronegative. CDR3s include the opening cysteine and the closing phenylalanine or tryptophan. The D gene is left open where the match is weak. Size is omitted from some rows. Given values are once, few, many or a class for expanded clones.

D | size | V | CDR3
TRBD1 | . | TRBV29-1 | CSVVAWTGEETQYF
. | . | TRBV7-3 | CASSYGQNYGYTF
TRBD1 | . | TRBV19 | CASGKTGTGANRGSGANVLTF
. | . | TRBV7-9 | CASSLSTGYTEAFF
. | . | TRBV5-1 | CASSLAGRIAYEQYF
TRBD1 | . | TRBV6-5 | CASSLQGSTEAFF
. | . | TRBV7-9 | CAWDKDYGQYF
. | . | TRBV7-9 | CASSSTQAEFIYGYTF
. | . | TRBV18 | CASSPDQGSEAFF
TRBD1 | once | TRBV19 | CASSIVGQGVYEQYF
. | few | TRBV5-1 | CASSKGLQETQYF
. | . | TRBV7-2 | CASRRGEETQYF
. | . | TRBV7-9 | CASRSLVANEQFF
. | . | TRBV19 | CASSRGQGRLDTQYF
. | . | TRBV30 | CAWSEDTAYEQYF
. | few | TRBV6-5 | CASSYRDSTSYEQYF
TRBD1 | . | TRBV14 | CASSQERTGAHRGELFF
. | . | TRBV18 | CASSPNSGIYGYTF
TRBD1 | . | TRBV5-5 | CASSRDTGQGNYGYTF
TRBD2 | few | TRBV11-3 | CASSLASGTSGRGYNEQFF
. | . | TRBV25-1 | CASSEREGGGYTF
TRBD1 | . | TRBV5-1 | CASSRQGATYNEQFF
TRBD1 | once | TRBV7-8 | CASSLRTGEDGYTF
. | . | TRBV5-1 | CASSLGGGSPTYEQYF
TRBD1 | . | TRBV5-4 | CASSPGTGAYGYTF
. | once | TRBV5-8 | CASSSGTSTIGQPQHF
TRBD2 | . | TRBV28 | CASSLRASGRKGNEQFF
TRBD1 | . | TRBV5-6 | CASSPKTRDRVHEQYF
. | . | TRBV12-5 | CASGLGSTGEIKQYF
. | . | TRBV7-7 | CASSRGRQTTGETQYF
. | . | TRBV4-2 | CASSPTGQYQPQHF
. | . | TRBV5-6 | CASRRGLASYNEQFF
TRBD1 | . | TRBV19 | CASSSNRGPSLGTQYF
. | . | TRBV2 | CASNPRAGASYNEQFF
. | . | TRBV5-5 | CASNLGVQGRNEAFF
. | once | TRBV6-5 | CASSYSGESGYTF
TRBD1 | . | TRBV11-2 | CASSPRTGMNTEAFF
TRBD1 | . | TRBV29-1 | CSVVGTGGGSDTQYF
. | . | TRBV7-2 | CASSLGGGNTEAFF
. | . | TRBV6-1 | CASSVSPLSGNTIYF
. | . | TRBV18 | CASSQQGSTDTQYF
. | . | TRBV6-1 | CASTTGSISYEQYF
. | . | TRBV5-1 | CASSLELGRYNEQFF
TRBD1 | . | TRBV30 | CAWSLTGDNEQFF
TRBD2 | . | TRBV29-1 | CSVEESGLADSADTQYF
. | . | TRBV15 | CATSRDRVNTEAFF
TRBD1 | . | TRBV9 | CASSGGSTNRGTEAFF
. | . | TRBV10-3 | CAISESGQAPEAFF